Listed below are T cell receptor beta chains from one sample, sequenced in a study. TCRdb called the 5' RACE reads again in MiXCR, with one record for every CDR3 protein. This table has about 5,800 distinct CDR3 sequences, approximately 30% appearing once. Sequenced input: memory CD4+ T cells sorted from a lymph node. The receptors come from a female donor with breast cancer. CDR3s include the opening cysteine and the closing phenylalanine or tryptophan. D genes are given only for firm matches. Not all rows give a size; the values are once, few, many and, for expanded clones, a class.

cdr3_nt cdr3_aa clone_size j_call d_call v_call
TGTGCTAGTGGGGCCCCAGCCAGCGGCATCTACAATGAGCAGTTCTTC CASGAPASGIYNEQFF many TRBJ2-1 . TRBV12-5
TGCGCCAGCAGCTTGGATCCCCTAGCGGGAGGCGTCAGTGAGCAGTTCTTC CASSLDPLAGGVSEQFF large TRBJ2-1 TRBD2 TRBV5-1
TGTGCCAGCAGCCCCCCGGGATTTAGTGGAAAGACCCAGTACTTC CASSPPGFSGKTQYF many TRBJ2-5 . TRBV6-2/TRBV6-3
TGTGCCAGCAGGGGACAGGGGAATGAAAAACTGTTTTTT CASRGQGNEKLFF medium-sized TRBJ1-4 TRBD1 TRBV6-6
TGTGCCTGGAGGAGACACTCTTTGAACACTGAAGCTTTCTTT CAWRRHSLNTEAFF medium-sized TRBJ1-1 . TRBV30
TGTGCCAGCAGTGCCCCGAGACTAGCGGGAATGAATGAGCAATTCTTC CASSAPRLAGMNEQFF . TRBJ2-1 TRBD2 TRBV12-3/TRBV12-4
TGCAGCCCGGGTCGAAGTGCCTACAATGAGCAGTTCTTC CSPGRSAYNEQFF few TRBJ2-1 . TRBV20-1
TGTGCTAGTGGCCGATCAGGGGTCGAGGCCCAGCATTTT CASGRSGVEAQHF many TRBJ1-5 . TRBV12-5
TGTGCCAGCAGGAACAGGATGAACACTGAAGCTTTCTTT CASRNRMNTEAFF . TRBJ1-1 . TRBV12-3/TRBV12-4
TGTGCCAGCAGTAGGCCCGGGTGGGCCTCTGGGGAGCTGTTTTTT CASSRPGWASGELFF . TRBJ2-2 . TRBV28
TGTGCCAGCAGTTCCATGACCGACGAGCAGTACTTC CASSSMTDEQYF . TRBJ2-7 . TRBV6-6
TGTGCCAGCTCACCACCGCTTCGTCAGCCCTATGGCTACACCTTC CASSPPLRQPYGYTF many TRBJ1-2 . TRBV18
TGCAGTGCTAGTCACTTACTCATGTCCTACAATGAGCAGTTCTTC CSASHLLMSYNEQFF many TRBJ2-1 . TRBV20-1
TGTGCCAGCAGCTTAGATCCCGGGGGCCACGAACAGTACTTC CASSLDPGGHEQYF once TRBJ2-7 . TRBV7-6
TGCGCCAGCAGCAATCGGACAGGACCTGAAGCTTTCTTT CASSNRTGPEAFF many TRBJ1-1 TRBD1 TRBV5-1
TGTGCCAGCAGCTTAGGGCTAGCGGCCTTAAAATTCACAGATACGCAGTATTTT CASSLGLAALKFTDTQYF many TRBJ2-3 TRBD2 TRBV7-2
TGTGCCATCAGTCTCAGACGACTAGCGGGAGGGCCTCTTACCCACGAGCAGTACTTC CAISLRRLAGGPLTHEQYF few TRBJ2-7 TRBD2 TRBV10-3
TGTGCCAGCAGCCAAATCGGGATGGAGCAGTTCTTC CASSQIGMEQFF . TRBJ2-1 . TRBV3-1
TGCAGTGCTATGTTCGGCGGGAGTAATGAGCAGTTCTTC CSAMFGGSNEQFF few TRBJ2-1 TRBD2 TRBV20-1
TGCAGTGCTCAAAGACTAGCGGGAGCTTTGGGAACAGATACGCAGTATTTT CSAQRLAGALGTDTQYF medium-sized TRBJ2-3 TRBD2 TRBV20-1
TGCGCCAGCAGCCAAGACGGCAGGGGTAGGGAGCAGTACTTC CASSQDGRGREQYF . TRBJ2-7 . TRBV4-1
TGTGCCAGCAGAGCTAGGGGACAGGGTGAAGGCTACACCTTC CASRARGQGEGYTF many TRBJ1-2 TRBD1 TRBV6-1
TGTGCCAGCAGCTCCTTGGGTGCAGATACGCAGTATTTT CASSSLGADTQYF . TRBJ2-3 . TRBV5-6
TGTGCCAGCAGTTACGGCATCCAAGAGACCCAGTACTTC CASSYGIQETQYF medium-sized TRBJ2-5 . TRBV6-5
TGCAGTGCTAGAGGACTGAGCTCCTACAATGAGCAGTTCTTC CSARGLSSYNEQFF once TRBJ2-1 . TRBV20-1
TGTGCCAGCAGCTTAGGCGGGGGAATCGAGACCCAGTACTTC CASSLGGGIETQYF many TRBJ2-5 TRBD2 TRBV7-9
TGCGCCAGCCATAATCGCCGGGACAGGGGACTGAACACTGAAGCTTTCTTT CASHNRRDRGLNTEAFF many TRBJ1-1 TRBD1 TRBV5-1